This T cell receptor beta chain was recovered during a study of blood T cell repertoires in COVID-19. The wider study: The analysed material was cDNA or gDNA that came from T cells, B-cell-depleted T cells, or PBMCs.

CDR3 length: 15 residues. V lost 4 bases and J lost 7, with 15 bases in between. The germline gives CDR1 SGHRS, CDR2 YFSETQ. This clone appeared a few times. Generated by immunoSEQ multiplex PCR, the TCRdb table keeps only in-frame clones and is missing some. The repertoire consists of about 150,000 clones, with roughly 80% occurring once and the leading ten covering about 2.9%. The sequence was collected from a woman older than 75 with acute or convalescent COVID-19. V gene TRBV5-1 combines with J gene TRBJ1-6; the D gene is possibly TRBD1 (5 bases). Sequencing was carried out using peripheral blood. The CDR3 DNA sequence: TGCGCCAGCAGCACGGTCGGCGGGACGAATTCACCCCTCCACTTT. Amino acids: CASSTVGGTNSPLHF. The whole variable domain, filled in from reference TRBV5-1 and TRBJ1-6, reads KAGVTQTPRYLIKTRGQQVTLSCSPISGHRSVSWYQQTPGQGLQFLFEYFSETQRNKGNFPGRFSGRQFSNSRSEMNVSTLELGDSALYLCASSTVGGTNSPLHFGNGTRLTVT.